A selection of T cell receptor beta chains follows, all from one sample in a study of neoadjuvant anti-PD-1 for oral cavity cancer. Some clones are missing from TCRdb's copy, which holds only in-frame ones; the method was immunoSEQ multiplex PCR. Among more than 12,000 clones listed, roughly two thirds were seen once. The starting material was PBMCs, obtained after nivolumab (anti-PD-1) treatment. These TCRs come from a person aged 35-79 years with oral cavity squamous cell carcinoma. CDR3s include the opening cysteine and the closing phenylalanine or tryptophan. A D gene is named only where the DNA matches it firmly. Rows may omit the clone size; those that give it use once, few, many or a size class.

TRBD2	TRBV6-6	-	TRBJ2-1	TGTGCCAGCAGTTACGTAGCGGGAGGGGCCGATGAGCAGTTCTTC	CASSYVAGGADEQFF
-	TRBV7-8	-	TRBJ2-7	TGTGCCAGCAGCTTAGCGGGTGGGGGTTGGGAGCAGTACTTC	CASSLAGGGWEQYF
-	TRBV9	few	TRBJ1-4	TGTGCCAGCAGCGCGGGACTAAATGAAAAACTGTTTTTT	CASSAGLNEKLFF
TRBD1	TRBV6-5	-	TRBJ1-5	TGTGCCAGCAGTTCACAGGGGGCTGAGCAGCCCCAGCATTTT	CASSSQGAEQPQHF
TRBD2	TRBV5-1	-	TRBJ2-7	TGCGCCAGCAGCTCGACTAGCGGGAGGCCCTACGAGCAGTACTTC	CASSSTSGRPYEQYF
TRBD1	TRBV6-1	-	TRBJ1-1	TGTGCCAGCAGTGACATGACAGGGCTGAGTGCTTTCTTT	CASSDMTGLSAFF
-	TRBV7-6	few	TRBJ2-2	TGTGCCAGCAGCTTCCCCGTGGGAGCGAACACCGGGGAGCTGTTTTTT	CASSFPVGANTGELFF
-	TRBV10-3	-	TRBJ2-3	TGTGCCAGCGGGGGCACAGATACGCAGTATTTT	CASGGTDTQYF
TRBD2	TRBV27	-	TRBJ2-7	TGTGCCAGCAGTTTAGACAGCGGGAGACACGAGCAGTACTTC	CASSLDSGRHEQYF
TRBD1	TRBV2	-	TRBJ2-2	TGTGCCAGCAGCCTCGACTCCGGGACAGGGGCCGGGGAGCTGTTTTTT	CASSLDSGTGAGELFF
-	TRBV28	-	TRBJ2-5	TGTGCCAGCAGTTTATGGAGAGGACTTCAAGAGACCCAGTACTTC	CASSLWRGLQETQYF
-	TRBV9	once	TRBJ1-2	TGTGCCAGCAGCAGGGGGAATTATGGCTACACCTTC	CASSRGNYGYTF
-	TRBV7-9	-	TRBJ2-3	TGTGCCAGCAACCTAAACGGCCCAGATACGCAGTATTTT	CASNLNGPDTQYF
TRBD1	TRBV5-1	-	TRBJ2-3	TGCGCCAGCAGCGTGGGACAGGGGGCTGGAGATACGCAGTATTTT	CASSVGQGAGDTQYF
-	TRBV5-1	-	TRBJ2-3	TGCGCCAGCAGCCCCAGAGGGGCAGGGACAGATACGCAGTATTTT	CASSPRGAGTDTQYF
TRBD2	TRBV29-1	once	TRBJ2-1	TGCAGCGTTGCTGGACTAGTTAGCGCCTACAATGAGCAGTTCTTC	CSVAGLVSAYNEQFF
TRBD2	TRBV19	-	TRBJ2-1	TGTGCCAGTAGTAGGACTAGCGGGAGAATCTATGAGCAGTTCTTC	CASSRTSGRIYEQFF
TRBD1	TRBV29-1	-	TRBJ2-7	TGCAGCGTTGAGGCAGGGGGTTTGAACGAGCAGTACTTC	CSVEAGGLNEQYF
-	TRBV14	-	TRBJ2-7	TGTGCCAGCAGCCAAGGGGCTGGGGGCGAGCAGTACTTC	CASSQGAGGEQYF
TRBD1	TRBV2	few	TRBJ1-2	TGTGCCAGCAGTGAATGGACAGGCCGGTCTGGCTACACCTTC	CASSEWTGRSGYTF
-	TRBV6-5	-	TRBJ2-1	TGTGCCAGCAGTGGGGACTTCAATGAGCAGTTCTTC	CASSGDFNEQFF
TRBD2	TRBV29-1	-	TRBJ2-1	TGCAGTTTTAACCTAGCGGCCATCTACAATGAGCAGTTCTTC	CSFNLAAIYNEQFF
-	TRBV12-1	few	TRBJ1-2	TGTGCCAGCAGCCCGGACTGTTATGGCTACACCTTC	CASSPDCYGYTF
TRBD1	TRBV25-1	-	TRBJ1-2	TGTGCCAGCAGTGTCTCGGACAGGGGGGGAGGCAACTATGGCTACACCTTC	CASSVSDRGGGNYGYTF
-	TRBV5-6	-	TRBJ2-7	TGTGCCAGCAGCCTGGTAGGGCTATACGAGCAGTACTTC	CASSLVGLYEQYF
-	TRBV10-1	-	TRBJ1-1	TGCGCCAGCAGTGAAGGAGTCCGGAGCACTGAAGCTTTCTTT	CASSEGVRSTEAFF
-	TRBV6-8	-	TRBJ2-1	TGTGCCAGCGGGGCCTACGCCCATGAGCAGTTCTTC	CASGAYAHEQFF
-	TRBV5-4	-	TRBJ2-1	TGTGCCAGCAGCTTGGAAGTGGTCAACTCCAATGAGCAGTTCTTC	CASSLEVVNSNEQFF
TRBD2	TRBV5-1	once	TRBJ2-1	TGCGCCAGCAGCTCCGCGAGACTAGCGGGAAATGAGCAGTTCTTC	CASSSARLAGNEQFF
TRBD2	TRBV13	-	TRBJ2-3	TGTGCCAGCAGCCGCGGGAGGACCGGGACAGATACGCAGTATTTT	CASSRGRTGTDTQYF
TRBD2	TRBV11-3	-	TRBJ2-5	TGTGCCAGCAGCTTAGGGGTTACTAGCGGGAGTGCAGAGACCCAGTACTTC	CASSLGVTSGSAETQYF
-	TRBV7-9	-	TRBJ2-1	TGTGCCAGCAGCTTAGTGGGTGAGCAGTTCTTC	CASSLVGEQFF
TRBD1	TRBV9	once	TRBJ2-3	TGTGCCAGCAGCGTAGGAAGGGGACAGGGGATCACAGATACGCAGTATTTT	CASSVGRGQGITDTQYF
-	TRBV7-9	once	TRBJ2-7	TGTGCCAGCAGCTTATCGACGGGACTGTACGAGCAGTACTTC	CASSLSTGLYEQYF
TRBD2	TRBV11-2	-	TRBJ2-1	TGTGCCAGCAGGAGTAACCGACTAGCGCCTGTACCCCAGAATGAGCAGTTCTTC	CASRSNRLAPVPQNEQFF
-	TRBV6-5	-	TRBJ2-7	TGTGCCAGCAGCCCCGAGCCCTACGAGCAGTACTTC	CASSPEPYEQYF
TRBD2	TRBV19	-	TRBJ2-2	TGTGCCAGTAGTACAAGGACTAGCGGGAGGGCCGGGGAGCTGTTTTTT	CASSTRTSGRAGELFF
-	TRBV9	-	TRBJ1-1	TGTGCCAGCAGCGTAGGGGCTCAGGGTAGTACTGAAGCTTTCTTT	CASSVGAQGSTEAFF
-	TRBV10-3	few	TRBJ2-2	TGTGCCATCAGTGGGGCCGGGGAGCTGTTTTTT	CAISGAGELFF
-	TRBV6-5	-	TRBJ1-1	TGTGCCAGCAGACAACCGACGTCCGAAGCTTTCTTT	CASRQPTSEAFF
-	TRBV5-1	-	TRBJ2-1	TGCGCCAGCAGCTTGGGTGGGACTGCTACCAATGAGCAGTTCTTC	CASSLGGTATNEQFF
TRBD1	TRBV28	-	TRBJ2-5	TGTGCCAGCAGTGGGACAGGGGGGAAACAAGAGACCCAGTACTTC	CASSGTGGKQETQYF
-	TRBV6-1	-	TRBJ2-7	TGTGCCAGCAGTGGATACGAGCAGTACTTC	CASSGYEQYF